These T cell receptor beta chains were read from a single sample in a study of blood T cell repertoires in COVID-19. This table comes from immunoSEQ multiplex PCR, and its TCRdb copy is limited to in-frame clones, with some not included. This table has fewer than 300,000 clones, roughly 90% appearing once. The specimen was peripheral blood. The receptor set was obtained from a woman younger than 45 with COVID-19, enrolled during active disease. Each CDR3 is given with its conserved first and last residue. D genes are given only for firm matches.

TRBD1,TRBJ1-1,TRBV7-2,16,CASSLAGTGENTEAFF,TGTGCCAGCAGCTTAGCGGGGACAGGGGAGAACACTGAAGCTTTCTTT
-,TRBJ1-1,TRBV28,13,CASSFGRNTEAFF,TGTGCCAGCAGTTTTGGCAGGAACACTGAAGCTTTCTTT
-,TRBJ1-6,TRBV7-8,13,CASSLELPTPLHF,TGTGCCAGCAGCTTAGAGCTGCCCACACCCCTCCACTTT
TRBD1,TRBJ2-1,TRBV5-1,15,CASSWGDRDGNEQFF,TGCGCCAGCAGCTGGGGGGACAGGGATGGCAATGAGCAGTTCTTC
-,TRBJ1-2,TRBV9,15,CASSGGVQADYGYTF,TGTGCCAGCAGCGGAGGAGTACAGGCCGACTATGGCTACACCTTC
-,TRBJ1-1,TRBV5-4,14,CASSQGWMNTEAFF,TGTGCCAGCAGCCAGGGGTGGATGAACACTGAAGCTTTCTTT
TRBD1,TRBJ1-3,TRBV28,17,CASSFTTGRPSGNTIYF,TGTGCCAGCAGTTTCACGACAGGGCGACCCTCTGGAAACACCATATATTTT
TRBD1,TRBJ1-2,TRBV7-2,16,CASSPSGTGYIYGYTF,TGTGCCAGCAGCCCCTCCGGGACAGGCTACATCTATGGCTACACCTTC
-,TRBJ1-5,TRBV28,15,CASSFRVMGNQPQHF,TGTGCCAGCAGTTTTCGGGTAATGGGCAATCAGCCCCAGCATTTT
-,TRBJ1-6,TRBV11-2,13,CASSQGSNSPLHF,TGTGCCAGCAGCCAGGGTTCCAATTCACCCCTCCACTTT
TRBD2,TRBJ2-1,TRBV5-1,13,CASTPGGRNEQFF,TGCGCCAGCACCCCGGGGGGGCGAAATGAGCAGTTCTTC
TRBD2,TRBJ2-3,TRBV28,12,CASSSGLDRQYF,TGTGCCAGCAGTTCCGGACTAGATCGGCAGTATTTT
TRBD2,TRBJ2-1,TRBV3-1/TRBV3-2,16,CASSGKTSGKSGEQFF,TGTGCCAGCAGCGGAAAAACTAGCGGGAAATCGGGTGAGCAGTTCTTC
-,TRBJ1-1,TRBV7-2,12,CASSYQGYDAFF,TGTGCCAGCAGCTATCAGGGGTACGACGCTTTCTTT
-,TRBJ1-4,TRBV30,17,CAWTPEGVGRLNEKLFF,TGTGCCTGGACTCCCGAGGGGGTAGGGCGACTCAATGAAAAACTGTTTTTT